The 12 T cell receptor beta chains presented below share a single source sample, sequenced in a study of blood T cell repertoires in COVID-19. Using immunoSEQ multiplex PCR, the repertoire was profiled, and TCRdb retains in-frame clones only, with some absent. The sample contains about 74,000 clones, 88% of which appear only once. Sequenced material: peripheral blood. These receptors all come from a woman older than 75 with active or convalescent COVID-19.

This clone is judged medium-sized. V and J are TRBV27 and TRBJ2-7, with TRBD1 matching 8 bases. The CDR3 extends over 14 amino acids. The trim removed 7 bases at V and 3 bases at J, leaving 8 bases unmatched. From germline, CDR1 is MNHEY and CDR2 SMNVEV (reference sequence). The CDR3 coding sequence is TGTGCCAGCAAGTGGACAGGGAAAAACTACGAGCAGTACTTC. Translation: CASKWTGKNYEQYF.

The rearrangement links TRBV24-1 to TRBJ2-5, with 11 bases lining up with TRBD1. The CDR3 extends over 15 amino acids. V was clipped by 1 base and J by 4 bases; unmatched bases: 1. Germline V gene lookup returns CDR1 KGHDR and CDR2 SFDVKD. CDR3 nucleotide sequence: TGTGCCACCAGTGATTTCGGGACAGGGGGAGAGACCCAGTACTTC. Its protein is CATSDFGTGGETQYF.

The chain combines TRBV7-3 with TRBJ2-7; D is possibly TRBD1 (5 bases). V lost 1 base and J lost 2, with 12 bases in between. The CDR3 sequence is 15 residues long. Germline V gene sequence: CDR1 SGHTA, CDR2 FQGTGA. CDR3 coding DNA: TGTGCCAGCAGCTTAAAGGCAGGGCGCCCCTACGAGCAGTACTTC. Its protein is CASSLKAGRPYEQYF.

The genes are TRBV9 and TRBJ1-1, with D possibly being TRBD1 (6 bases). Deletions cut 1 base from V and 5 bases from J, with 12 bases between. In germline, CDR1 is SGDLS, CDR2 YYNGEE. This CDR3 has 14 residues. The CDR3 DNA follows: TGTGCCAGCAGCGTAAACAGGGTGGGGACTGAAGCTTTCTTT. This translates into CASSVNRVGTEAFF. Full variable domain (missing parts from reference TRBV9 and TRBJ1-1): DSGVTQTPKHLITATGQRVTLRCSPRSGDLSVYWYQQSLDQGLQFLIQYYNGEERAKGNILERFSAQQFPDLHSELNLSSLELGDSALYFCASSVNRVGTEAFFGQGTRLTVV.

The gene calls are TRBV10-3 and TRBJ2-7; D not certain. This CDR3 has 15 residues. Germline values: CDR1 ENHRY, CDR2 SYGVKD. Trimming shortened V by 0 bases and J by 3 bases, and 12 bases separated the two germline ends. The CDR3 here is CAISESPGSDYEQYF. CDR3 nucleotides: TGTGCCATCAGTGAGTCGCCCGGGTCTGACTACGAGCAGTACTTC.

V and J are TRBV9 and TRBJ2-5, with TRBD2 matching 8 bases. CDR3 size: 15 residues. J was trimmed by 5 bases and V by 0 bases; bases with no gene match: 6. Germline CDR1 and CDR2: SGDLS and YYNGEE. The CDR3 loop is CASSVAGGPWETQYF. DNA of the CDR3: TGTGCCAGCAGCGTAGCGGGAGGGCCCTGGGAGACCCAGTACTTC.

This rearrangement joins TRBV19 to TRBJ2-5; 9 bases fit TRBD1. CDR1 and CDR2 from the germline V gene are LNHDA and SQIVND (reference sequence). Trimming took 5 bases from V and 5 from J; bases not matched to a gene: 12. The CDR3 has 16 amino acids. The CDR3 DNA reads TGTGCCAGTAGTCCTCAACAGGGGGCTGTTTTGGAGACCCAGTACTTC. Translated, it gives CASSPQQGAVLETQYF.

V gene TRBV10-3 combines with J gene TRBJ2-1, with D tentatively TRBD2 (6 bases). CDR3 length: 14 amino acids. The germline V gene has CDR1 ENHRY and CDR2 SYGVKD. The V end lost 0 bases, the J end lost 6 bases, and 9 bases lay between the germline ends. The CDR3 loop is CAISESGGVNEQFF. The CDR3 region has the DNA TGTGCCATCAGTGAGTCGGGAGGTGTCAATGAGCAGTTCTTC.

In DNA form, the CDR3 reads TGTGCCAGCAGTGAATCCCCAGGGGGTGTGACTTTC. Protein: CASSESPGGVTF. The chain is built from TRBV25-1 and TRBJ2-6; 7 positions match TRBD1. V trimming: 1 base; J trimming: 17 bases; junction bases outside the gene matches: 5. This CDR3 has 12 amino acids. Germline assignment: CDR1 MGHDK and CDR2 SYGVNS.

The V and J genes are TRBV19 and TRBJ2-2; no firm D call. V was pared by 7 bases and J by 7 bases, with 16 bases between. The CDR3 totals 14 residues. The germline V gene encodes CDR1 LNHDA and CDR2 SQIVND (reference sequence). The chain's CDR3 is CASTPLGFGGELFF. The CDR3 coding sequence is TGTGCCAGTACCCCACTCGGGTTCGGCGGGGAGCTGTTTTTT.

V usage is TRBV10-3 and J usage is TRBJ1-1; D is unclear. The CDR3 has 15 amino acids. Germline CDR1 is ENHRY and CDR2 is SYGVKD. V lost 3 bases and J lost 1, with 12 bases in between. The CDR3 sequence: CAISDRGPSNTEAFF. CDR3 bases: TGTGCCATCAGTGACAGAGGGCCATCGAACACTGAAGCTTTCTTT.

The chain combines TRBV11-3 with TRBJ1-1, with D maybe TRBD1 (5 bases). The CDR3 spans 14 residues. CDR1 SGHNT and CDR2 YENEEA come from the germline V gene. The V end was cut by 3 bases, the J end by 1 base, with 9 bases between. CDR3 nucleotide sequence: TGTGCCAGCAGCTTGACAGATTCGAACACTGAAGCTTTCTTT. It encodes CASSLTDSNTEAFF.